The TCR beta chain described here comes from a study of blood T cell repertoires in COVID-19. Study details: COVID-19 samples, acute and convalescent, were from the United States, Italy and Spain. Nucleic acid was either cDNA or gDNA, and it came from T cells, B-cell-depleted T cells, or PBMCs.

CDR1 and CDR2 (germline): LGHDT, YNNKEL (reference sequence). The CDR3 is 16 amino acids. Trimming cost V 0 bases and J 9 bases; bases outside gene matches: 9. Authors' methods: Counts of nucleated cells, estimated from reference gene primer amplification, were obtained. Assay: immunoSEQ multiplex PCR; the TCRdb copy retains only in-frame clones and omits some. V, J and clone size were drawn from that table, and D and trimming were deduced from the DNA. The table includes roughly 180,000 clones, approximately 84% detected once. Sequencing was done on a sample of peripheral blood. This chain uses TRBV3-1 (or the pseudogene TRBV3-2) with TRBJ2-1, with 9 positions matching TRBD2. The sequence derives from a human donor in a cohort sampled during active COVID-19. CDR3: CASSQDLAGPWREQFF. CDR3 DNA: TGTGCCAGCAGCCAAGACCTAGCGGGGCCTTGGCGTGAGCAGTTCTTC.